These 4 T cell receptor beta chains came from one sample sequenced in a study of T-cell memory formation after mild COVID-19 (dated by TCRdb to the early 2020s). Receptor libraries were prepared by 5' RACE. The run used an Illumina NovaSeq 6000. The public reads were reprocessed in TCRdb via fastp at Q25 and MiXCR, keeping in-frame beta chains. Records with the same CDR3 protein are collapsed into one entry carrying the most frequent genes and DNA. The sample contains 300,000 to 350,000 distinct CDR3 sequences, 12% to 15% of them found a single time. The leading ten clones occupy about 20% of the sample. Specimen: PBMCs or a T cell subset sorted from them (not recorded which). All receptors come from a man aged 18 to 30 who had mild COVID-19 (a few samples of this study predate the infection). The sample titles of this study are shuffled in the database, so cell type and time point are left out; the donor was told from shared clones.

The table lists this clonotype with a few counts. The chain joins TRBV7-9 to TRBJ2-3; D gene uncertain. Trimming took off 6 bases at V and 0 bases at J, with 16 bases between the two ends. The germline V gene has CDR1 SEHNR and CDR2 FQNEAQ (reference sequence). This CDR3 spans 16 amino acids. The DNA of the CDR3 is TGTGCCAGCAGACGAACGACCGTAGCTAGCACAGATACGCAGTATTTT. Residues: CASRRTTVASTDTQYF.

The chain combines TRBV20-1 with TRBJ2-3; D is ambiguous. This CDR3 has 11 residues. The germline V gene encodes CDR1 DFQATT and CDR2 SNEGSKA (reference sequence). Deletions cut 5 bases from V and 10 bases from J, with 13 bases between. The CDR3 DNA follows: TGCAGTGCTGGCCCCGATAGGGCGCAGTATTTT. Encoded protein: CSAGPDRAQYF.

The V call is TRBV7-3, the J call TRBJ2-2, with 7 bases identical to TRBD1. CDR1 is SGHTA, CDR2 FQGTGA, per germline. V lost 7 bases, J lost 6 bases, and 5 bases stayed unmatched. The CDR3 totals 13 residues. This CDR3 is CASKDQGAGELFF. Here the CDR3 DNA reads TGTGCCAGCAAAGACCAGGGGGCCGGGGAGCTGTTTTTT.

CDR3 residues: CASSLRDFGETQYF. In nucleotides, the CDR3 is TGTGCCAGCAGTCTGAGGGACTTCGGAGAGACCCAGTACTTC. This chain joins TRBV27 and TRBJ2-5; possibly TRBD2 for D (6 bases). Per the germline V gene, CDR1 is MNHEY and CDR2 is SMNVEV (reference sequence). CDR3 size: 14 residues. Trimming took 5 bases from V and 4 from J, leaving 14 bases between them.